The 10 T cell receptor beta chains below all came from one sample that was sequenced in a study of T cell responses to AZD1222 COVID-19 vaccine. TCRdb's copy holds only in-frame clones and misses some; the assay was immunoSEQ multiplex PCR. The profile covers 140,000 to 150,000 clones, with around 85% appearing a single time and over 7% taken by the ten largest. The material was peripheral blood, obtained on day 0 of AZD1222 vaccination. These receptors were taken from an adult in good health.

The chain employs TRBV15 and TRBJ1-1; D not resolved. The V gene's germline CDR1 is LNHNV and CDR2 YYDKDF (reference sequence). CDR3 length: 13 amino acids. The germline V and J ends were trimmed by 3 bases and 7 bases, with 12 bases remaining between them. CDR3 loop: CATSRGTTIEAFF. The CDR3 nucleotides read TGTGCCACCAGCAGGGGTACCACTATTGAAGCTTTCTTT. The whole variable domain, remainder taken from reference TRBV15 and TRBJ1-1, is DAMVIQNPRYQVTQFGKPVTLSCSQTLNHNVMYWYQQKSSQAPKLLFHYYDKDFNNEADTPDNFQSRRPNTSFCFLDIRSPGLGDTAMYLCATSRGTTIEAFFGQGTRLTVV.

The chain employs TRBV7-9 and TRBJ1-6; D perhaps matches TRBD1 (6 bases). Trimming took off 5 bases at V and 7 bases at J, with 9 bases between the two ends. CDR1 SEHNR and CDR2 FQNEAQ come from the germline V gene (reference sequence). The CDR3 totals 13 residues. The CDR3 DNA follows: TGTGCCAGCAGCAACAGGGACAATTCACCCCTCCACTTT. It encodes CASSNRDNSPLHF.

V gene TRBV15 combines with J gene TRBJ2-1; D is uncertain. Trimming shortened V by 5 bases and J by 3 bases, and 5 bases separated the two germline ends. The CDR3 consists of 12 residues. Germline V gene sequence: CDR1 LNHNV, CDR2 YYDKDF (reference sequence). The CDR3 region has the DNA TGTGCCACCAGCCCGGACTACAATGAGCAGTTCTTC. Its protein is CATSPDYNEQFF.

The V and J genes are TRBV19 and TRBJ1-5; 7 nucleotides line up with TRBD1. The CDR3 consists of 15 residues. Germline CDR1 LNHDA, CDR2 SQIVND (reference sequence). Unmatched junction bases numbered 7, after V lost 5 bases and J lost 3 bases. Here the CDR3 reads CASSFPDRPNQPQHF. In DNA, the CDR3 is TGTGCCAGTAGTTTCCCGGACAGGCCCAATCAGCCCCAGCATTTT.

The chain couples TRBV27 to TRBJ2-7; D gene ambiguous. Germline CDR1 reads MNHEY; CDR2 reads SMNVEV (reference sequence). The germline V and J ends were trimmed by 0 bases and 4 bases, with 7 bases remaining between them. This CDR3 contains 13 residues. The CDR3 loop reads CASSLSIRYEQYF. The CDR3 bases are TGTGCCAGCAGTTTATCGATCAGATACGAGCAGTACTTC.

This clone was observed a few times. The rearrangement uses TRBV5-1 and TRBJ2-1, with D possibly being TRBD1 or TRBD2 (5 bases each). The CDR3 covers 15 residues. V gave up 0 bases and J gave up 0 bases, with 7 bases separating them. Germline V gene sequence: CDR1 SGHRS, CDR2 YFSETQ. The CDR3 region has the DNA TGCGCCAGCAGCTTGGAGGGACGCTCCTACAATGAGCAGTTCTTC. Protein: CASSLEGRSYNEQFF.

The V call is TRBV10-3, the J call TRBJ2-7; perhaps D is TRBD1 or TRBD2 (5 bases each). V lost 6 bases and J lost 2, with 20 bases in between. The CDR3 is 16 residues long. Germline lookup yields CDR1 ENHRY and CDR2 SYGVKD. The CDR3 sequence: CAISPRDADGTYEQYF. CDR3 coding DNA: TGTGCCATCAGCCCCCGGGACGCCGATGGCACCTACGAGCAGTACTTC.

The gene calls are TRBV19 and TRBJ1-2; possible D gene TRBD1, 5 bases. CDR3 length: 14 residues. CDR1 is LNHDA, CDR2 SQIVND, per germline (reference sequence). V dropped 4 bases and J dropped 4 bases, with 13 bases sitting between them. CDR3: CASSNPAGTYGYTF. The CDR3 DNA is TGTGCCAGTAGTAACCCTGCAGGGACCTATGGCTACACCTTC.

The rearrangement joins TRBV11-3 to TRBJ2-7; D is uncertain. There are 14 residues in the CDR3. V lost 5 bases to trimming and J lost 0 bases, with 11 bases between them. Germline V gene lookup returns CDR1 SGHNT and CDR2 YENEEA. As DNA, the CDR3 is TGTGCCAGCAGCGAGCGTCCGAGCTCCTACGAGCAGTACTTC. Its protein is CASSERPSSYEQYF.

J is TRBJ1-1 and V is TRBV6-2 or TRBV6-3; possibly TRBD1 for D (5 bases). The CDR3 contains 15 residues. V lost 5 bases and J 1 base, leaving 14 bases between the germline ends. CDR1 is MNHEY, CDR2 SVGEGT, per germline. The CDR3 is CASSPAGAGNTEAFF. As DNA, the CDR3 is TGTGCCAGCAGTCCCGCCGGGGCAGGGAACACTGAAGCTTTCTTT.